This TCR beta chain was captured in a study of blood T cell repertoires in COVID-19. Turning to the study itself: Researchers got acute and convalescent COVID-19 samples from the United States, Italy and Spain.

Authors' analysis steps: For nucleated cells, counts were estimated from reference gene primer amplification. Method: immunoSEQ multiplex PCR; TCRdb's copy keeps in-frame clones and lacks some. From that table come the V and J calls and clone size; the DNA was used to work out D and trimming. Among approximately 390,000 clones listed, more than 75% were seen once. The germline V gene has CDR1 MDHEN and CDR2 SYDVKM. V was clipped by 6 bases and J by 5 bases, with 13 bases between them. There are 13 residues in the CDR3. Sequenced sample: peripheral blood. This sequence joins TRBV28 and TRBJ2-5; a possible D gene is TRBD1 (5 bases). This receptor was obtained from a woman in her sixties with COVID-19, enrolled during active disease. In nucleotides, the CDR3 is TGTGCCAGCAGGACAGCTAATCTGGAGACCCAGTACTTC. Translation: CASRTANLETQYF.